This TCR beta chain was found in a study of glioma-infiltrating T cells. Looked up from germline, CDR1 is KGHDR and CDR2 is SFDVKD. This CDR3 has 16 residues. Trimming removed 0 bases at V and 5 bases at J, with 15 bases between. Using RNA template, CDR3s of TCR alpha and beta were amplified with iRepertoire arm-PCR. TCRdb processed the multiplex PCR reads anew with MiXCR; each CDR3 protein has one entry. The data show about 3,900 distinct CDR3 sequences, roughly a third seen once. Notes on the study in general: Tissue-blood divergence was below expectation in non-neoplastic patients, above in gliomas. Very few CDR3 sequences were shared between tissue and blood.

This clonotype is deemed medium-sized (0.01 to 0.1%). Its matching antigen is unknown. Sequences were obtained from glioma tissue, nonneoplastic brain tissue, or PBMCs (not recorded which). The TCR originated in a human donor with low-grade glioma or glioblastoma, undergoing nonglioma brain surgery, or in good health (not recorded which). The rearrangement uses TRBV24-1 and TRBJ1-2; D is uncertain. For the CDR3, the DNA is TGTGCCACCAGTGATTTGACCCCCATGACTAGGTATGGCTACACCTTC. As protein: CATSDLTPMTRYGYTF.